The source of this T cell receptor (beta chain) is a study of T-cell reconstitution after alpha-beta-depleted transplantation in children (dated by TCRdb to the mid-2010s). At the level of the whole study: Using TCR repertoire profiling, the study followed T-cell immune reconstitution in a quantitative way in children after TCRalphabeta/CD19-depleted allogeneic hematopoietic cell transplantation.

The CDR3 spans 15 residues, from the cysteine through the phenylalanine. Only the CDR3 part of the read is kept: 45 bases, read in frame from the first base. Trimming takes 6 bases from V and 3 bases from J, and the germline ends sit 18 bases apart. CDR1 and CDR2 were assigned from the germline V gene (reference sequence) as DFQATT and SNEGSKA. Libraries were made using PCR. The instrument was an Illumina HiSeq 2500. TCR library preparation used molecular barcoding, with unique molecular identifiers applied to normalize quantification of the TCRbeta repertoire. The public sequencing data were trimmed at Q25 with fastp and processed into clonotypes with MiXCR by TCRdb, which kept only in-frame beta chains. Each record represents a unique CDR3 protein, reported with the most common genes and DNA among its rows. This sample comprises 600,000 to 800,000 distinct CDR3 sequences, under 15% of them detected only once. Around 0.76% of the sample is in the top ten clones.

Reading the label with the study, this specimen's treatment or condition is: allogeneic hematopoietic cell transplantation with graft depleted of TCRalphabeta T cells and CD19 B cells. The transplant recipients were children given TCRalphabeta/CD19-depleted allogeneic hematopoietic cell grafts. As concerns this clonotype: The target of this receptor is not known. Given a much more abundant clone one base away, this may be a read error.

What the research found in general, with its limitations: In some patients, the high TCRbeta diversity seen at day 60 was put down to recipient T cells and intrathymic progenitors that had survived conditioning. Over the following months the frequencies of hyperexpanded clones went down, and after one year T-cell counts and TCRbeta diversity were mostly credited to newly produced T cells. The apparently early recovery of alphabetaT-cell counts about two months after transplant reportedly depended on only several hundred rapidly expanded clones that came from non-depleted graft cells.

The sequence links TRBV20-1 to TRBJ1-5; the D gene is unclear. The material sequenced was PBMCs, taken before TCRalphabeta/CD19-depleted stem cell transplant. The clonotype originates from a girl aged 2-9 years with congenital amegakaryocytic thrombocytopenia, due to receive a stem cell transplant. The DNA is TGCAGTGCCCTTCCGGACGGTTTTCTCAATCAGCCCCAGCATTTT. It specifies CSALPDGFLNQPQHF.